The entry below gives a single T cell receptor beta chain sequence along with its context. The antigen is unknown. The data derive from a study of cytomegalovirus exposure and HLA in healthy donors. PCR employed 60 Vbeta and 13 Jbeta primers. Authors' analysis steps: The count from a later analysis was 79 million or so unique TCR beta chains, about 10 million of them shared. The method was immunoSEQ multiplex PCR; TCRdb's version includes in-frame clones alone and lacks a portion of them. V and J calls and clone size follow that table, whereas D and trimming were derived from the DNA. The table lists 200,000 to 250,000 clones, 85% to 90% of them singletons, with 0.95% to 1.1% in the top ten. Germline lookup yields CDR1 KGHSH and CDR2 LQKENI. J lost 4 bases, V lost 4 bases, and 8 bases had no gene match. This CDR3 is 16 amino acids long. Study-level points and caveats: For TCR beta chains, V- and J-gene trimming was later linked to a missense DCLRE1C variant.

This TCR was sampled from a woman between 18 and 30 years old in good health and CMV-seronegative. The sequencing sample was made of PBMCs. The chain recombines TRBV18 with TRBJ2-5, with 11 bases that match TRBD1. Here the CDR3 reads CASSQRTGGILETQYF. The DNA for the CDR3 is TGTGCCAGCTCACAGCGGACAGGGGGCATCCTAGAGACCCAGTACTTC.